This TCR beta chain derives from a study of beta chain features in type 1 diabetes (dated by TCRdb to the late 2010s). Study-level background: No differences in mean age, gender distribution, total cell number or subset yield were found between patients and healthy donors. Across all samples, around 100 million sorted cells were examined, and cell number per subset correlated strongly with RNA yield. In the study, recently diagnosed type 1 diabetes patients and matched healthy donors were compared on the TCRB repertoires of their sorted circulating CD4+ T cell subsets. Whereas all 30 or so donors provided naive and central memory subsets, regulatory and stem cell-like memory subsets were isolated from just 8 patients and roughly eight healthy donors.

With respect to this clone: It has no known antigen specificity. Nothing much larger sits one base from this clone, and base qualities are not available. The same CDR3 also results from other DNA sequences found in this sample.

Here is what the overall study found, with its caveats: HLA sub-analyses involved small numbers of individuals, so any influence of HLA type on TCRB rearrangement remained unresolved. Because cDNA rather than genomic DNA was sequenced, highly expressing activated cells could have been over-represented, although no difference in activation and CD3 levels was found between groups. Shorter templates might be favored by PCR, yet because patient and control samples were amplified and corrected together, any such skew would affect both groups equally. The naive, central memory and regulatory TCRB repertoires appeared to resemble one another more closely among patients than among healthy donors. Fewer insertions and more nucleotide deletions at VDJ recombination sites were observed in patients with type 1 diabetes, implying thymic rearrangement abnormalities. Type 1 diabetes patients showed a moderate but significant shortening of TCRB CDR3 length in all four CD4+ subsets.

According to the germline V gene, CDR1 reads SGDLS and CDR2 reads YYNGEE. The CDR3 goes from the cysteine to the phenylalanine over 14 residues. This entry keeps only the CDR3 DNA: 42 bases, framed from base 1. Between the V and J ends, shortened by 0 bases and 8 bases respectively, the junction contains 12 bases. The High Capacity cDNA Reverse Transcription Kit was used to reverse transcribe all of the isolated RNA, meaning that expressed TCRB transcripts were what got sequenced. Naive, central memory and regulatory T cell samples underwent deep immunoSEQ sequencing, averaging about 3.57 million total reads per sample. After sorted cells were lysed in RLT buffer, RNA was extracted with DNase-treated RNeasy Micro or Mini kits, with the choice depending on cell number. Each cell subset was processed separately to prevent cross-contamination, with patient and healthy donor samples processed together. The immunoSEQ multiplex PCR was used to amplify TCRB sequences from cDNA, yielding 87-bp fragments that span the CDR3 region. Amplicons were sequenced on the Illumina HiSeq platform. Concerning the study's data processing: Synthetic template baselines were used to correct PCR bias computationally, reads within Hamming distance 2 were collapsed, and singletons that could not be merged were discarded. Reads were aligned to IMGT to assign V, D and J genes, CDR3 length, and insertions or deletions at six rearrangement sites. Within each subset, clonotype counts were normalized to the number of sorted cells before true diversity and Gini coefficients were calculated with the tcR R package. Repertoire sharing was quantified using the overlap coefficient calculated on TCRB nucleotide sequences. Out-of-frame TCRB sequences from naive cells were analyzed as a proxy for the pre-selection repertoire. The clones in this table, taken by TCRdb from immuneACCESS, are in-frame only. Not every clone is retained; where verified, under half of the shortfall comes from an unresolved V gene, and the cause of the rest is unknown. V and J calls and clone size are those listed in that table; D and trimming were worked out from the DNA. Counted in this sample were nearly 250,000 clones; about 71% of them appeared once. Together, the top ten hold 0.053% of the sample.

Each donor gave one peripheral blood draw, roughly 120 mL on average, collected into heparinised tubes. A BD FACSAria II was used to sort naive, central memory, regulatory and stem cell-like memory CD4+ T cells with a panel that included CD45RO, CCR7, CD25, CD127, CD95 and CD27. Every sorted population had a purity above 95%. PBMCs were separated immediately by Lymphoprep density gradient centrifugation and were stained directly, without being cultured. So that batch effects would be minimized, each experiment stained and sorted samples in pairs, pairing one healthy donor with one patient. Sequences were obtained from naive CD4+ T cells from blood. The cell subset or site label, read with the paper, signifies: true naive CD4+ T cells. The chain was built from TRBV9 and TRBJ2-1; the D gene remains uncertain. The sequence came from a man under 40 in good health. The sequenced DNA: TGTGCCAGCAGCGTAGGCCTGCCGGGCGATGAGCAGTTCTTC. Its amino acids are CASSVGLPGDEQFF.